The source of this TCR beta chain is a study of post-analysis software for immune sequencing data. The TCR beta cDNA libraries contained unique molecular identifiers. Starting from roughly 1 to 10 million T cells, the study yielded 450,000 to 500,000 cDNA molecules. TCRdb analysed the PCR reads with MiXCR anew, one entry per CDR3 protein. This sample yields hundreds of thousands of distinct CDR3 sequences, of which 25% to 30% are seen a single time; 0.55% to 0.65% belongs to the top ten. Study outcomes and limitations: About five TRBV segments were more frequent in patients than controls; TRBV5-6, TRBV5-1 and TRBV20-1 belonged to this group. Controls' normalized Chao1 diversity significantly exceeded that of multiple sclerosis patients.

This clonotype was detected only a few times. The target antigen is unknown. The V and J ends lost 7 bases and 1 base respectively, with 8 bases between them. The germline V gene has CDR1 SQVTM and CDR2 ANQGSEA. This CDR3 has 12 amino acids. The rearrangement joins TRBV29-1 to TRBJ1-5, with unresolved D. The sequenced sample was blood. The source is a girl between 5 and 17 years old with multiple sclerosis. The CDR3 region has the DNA TGCAGCGCCGGGTCCAGCAATCAGCCCCAGCATTTT. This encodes CSAGSSNQPQHF.